These 24 T cell receptor beta chains share one sample of origin, sequenced in a study of CD8 T cells in ankylosing spondylitis. Each CDR3 protein gets one entry after TCRdb re-called the 5' RACE reads with MiXCR. The table records 350,000 or so distinct CDR3 sequences, roughly 14% of them present only once. Sequencing was carried out using blood, either unsorted or a sorted T cell fraction (not recorded which). The receptors originated from a male donor with ankylosing spondylitis or in good health (not recorded which).

This clonotype was seen a handful of times. The J gene is TRBJ1-1, the V gene TRBV5-1; TRBD1 aligns across 8 bases. CDR1 is SGHRS and CDR2 is YFSETQ in the germline V gene. V lost 4 bases to trimming and J lost 2 bases; unmatched junction nucleotides: 7. The CDR3 extends over 15 amino acids. The CDR3 region is CASSALAGGNTEAFF. The CDR3 coding sequence is TGCGCCAGCAGCGCCTTAGCAGGGGGCAACACTGAAGCTTTCTTT.

The chain recombines TRBV7-2 with TRBJ2-3, with 9 bases that match TRBD2. Germline loops: CDR1 SGHTA, CDR2 FQGNSA. Unmatched junction bases numbered 8, after V lost 1 base and J lost 3 bases. The CDR3 runs 17 residues. CDR3 sequence: CASSLVGGGAETDTQYF. The CDR3 DNA is TGTGCCAGCAGCTTAGTTGGCGGGGGGGCCGAGACAGATACGCAGTATTTT. Using reference TRBV7-2 and TRBJ2-3 for the parts outside the CDR3, the full variable domain is GAGVSQSPSNKVTEKGKDVELRCDPISGHTALYWYRQSLGQGLEFLIYFQGNSAPDKSGLPSDRFSAERTGGSVSTLTIQRTQQEDSAVYLCASSLVGGGAETDTQYFGPGTRLTVL.

This clonotype was seen only a few times. In DNA form, the CDR3 reads TGTGCCAGCAGCTTGGGAGGGGGAGGACGGGAAGAGACCCAGTACTTC. Residues: CASSLGGGGREETQYF. This rearrangement joins TRBV5-8 to TRBJ2-5, with D perhaps assigned TRBD1 or TRBD2 (6 bases each). Per the germline V gene, CDR1 is SGHTS and CDR2 is YDEGEE. The V and J ends lost 0 bases and 3 bases respectively, with 15 bases between them. This CDR3 spans 16 amino acids. The full variable domain, completed using reference TRBV5-8 and TRBJ2-5, is EAGVTQSPTHLIKTRGQQATLRCSPISGHTSVYWYQQALGLGLQFLLWYDEGEERNRGNFPPRFSGRQFPNYSSELNVNALELEDSALYLCASSLGGGGREETQYFGPGTRLLVL.

In nucleotides, the CDR3 is TGTGCCGCAGGCAACCAGGGGAACACTGAAGCTTTCTTT. Encoded protein: CAAGNQGNTEAFF. The rearrangement links TRBV10-3 to TRBJ1-1; D is perhaps TRBD1 (5 bases). In germline, CDR1 is ENHRY, CDR2 SYGVKD. The CDR3 runs 13 residues. Deletions cut 11 bases from V and 1 base from J, with 14 bases between.

The J gene is TRBJ2-1, the V gene TRBV9, with 9 bases matching TRBD2. V was clipped by 0 bases and J by 0 bases; unmatched bases: 4. CDR1 is SGDLS, CDR2 YYNGEE, per germline. This CDR3 region has 17 residues. The CDR3, as DNA: TGTGCCAGCAGCGTAGAGCGGGGGGCCCTCTCCTACAATGAGCAGTTCTTC. Protein sequence: CASSVERGALSYNEQFF.

The rearrangement uses TRBV12-3 or TRBV12-4 and TRBJ2-5; TRBD2 aligns across 10 bases. V was pared by 6 bases and J by 5 bases, with 12 bases of the junction left unmatched. The CDR3 has 16 residues. CDR3 coding DNA: TGTGCCAGCAGCCCGCCGGGGCTAGCGGGAGTTGAGACCCAGTACTTC. Its translation is CASSPPGLAGVETQYF.

The rearrangement uses TRBV5-1 and TRBJ2-3, with 9 positions matching TRBD2. Trimming at V came to 6 bases and at J to 2 bases, leaving 4 bases not matched to a gene. The germline V gene has CDR1 SGHRS and CDR2 YFSETQ. The CDR3 covers 14 residues. CDR3: CASTTSGFTDTQYF. The CDR3 nucleotides are TGCGCCAGCACGACTAGCGGATTCACAGATACGCAGTATTTT.

This clonotype has a count of ten or more. J is TRBJ1-1 and V is TRBV28; a weak D match, TRBD1 (6 bases). The CDR3 length is 14 residues. The germline V and J ends were trimmed by 4 bases and 4 bases, with 13 bases remaining between them. CDR1 is MDHEN and CDR2 is SYDVKM in the germline V gene. This chain's CDR3 is CASSSGVRSTEAFF. CDR3 nucleotides: TGTGCCAGCAGTTCAGGGGTTCGGAGCACTGAAGCTTTCTTT.

The genes are TRBV15 and TRBJ2-3; 8 nucleotides align to TRBD2. V shed 0 bases, J shed 1 base, and the junction held 9 bases outside the gene matches. CDR1 and CDR2 (germline): LNHNV, YYDKDF (reference sequence). This CDR3 comprises 18 residues. CDR3 DNA: TGTGCCACCAGCAGAGATCCCCCGGGTAGCGGGGGCACAGATACGCAGTATTTT. Translation: CATSRDPPGSGGTDTQYF.

Note on this clonotype: This may be a read error, as it is one base from a much larger clone. The chain has TRBV12-3 or TRBV12-4 and TRBJ2-7; D not certain. The CDR3 consists of 12 residues. The DNA of the CDR3 is TGTACCTCCTCGGACCTGGCGTATGAGCAGTACTTC. Amino acids: CTSSDLAYEQYF.

This chain links TRBV4-2 with TRBJ1-2; D unclear. Germline lookup yields CDR1 LGHNA and CDR2 YNFKEQ. This CDR3 region has 16 residues. Trimming pared 0 bases from V and 4 bases from J, leaving 15 bases between. The CDR3 bases are TGTGCCAGCAGCCAAGAACCCGGGCCTCTTGGCTATGGCTACACCTTC. This translates into CASSQEPGPLGYGYTF.

The rearrangement joins TRBV30 to TRBJ2-1; D unclear. Germline loops: CDR1 GTSNPN, CDR2 SVGIG (reference sequence). The CDR3 runs to 14 residues. The V end was cut by 8 bases, the J end by 0 bases, with 14 bases between. CDR3 coding DNA: TGTGCCGGGAACTTTTTTAGCTCCTACAATGAGCAGTTCTTC. Translated, it gives CAGNFFSSYNEQFF.

This clonotype has only a few counts. The chain links TRBV29-1 to TRBJ2-5; tentatively, D is TRBD1 (7 bases). Germline CDR1 SQVTM, CDR2 ANQGSEA. The CDR3 is 13 amino acids. V was cut by 6 bases and J by 1 base, with 12 bases left in between. CDR3 coding DNA: TGCAGCGTCGGGGGACAGACCCAAGAGACCCAGTACTTC. Translation: CSVGGQTQETQYF.

The CDR3 bases are TGCGCCAGCAGCTTGTCCAGGGTGGAGACCCAGTACTTC. Its translation: CASSLSRVETQYF. The genes are TRBV5-1 and TRBJ2-5; TRBD1 might be the D (5 bases). The V end lost 1 base, the J end lost 5 bases, and 9 bases lay between the germline ends. The V gene's germline CDR1 is SGHRS and CDR2 YFSETQ. CDR3 length equals 13 residues.

V gene TRBV29-1 combines with J gene TRBJ2-3; D possibly corresponds to TRBD2 (6 bases). Germline CDR1 is SQVTM and CDR2 is ANQGSEA. V lost 3 bases and J 1 base, leaving 11 bases between the germline ends. This CDR3 is built from 14 residues. The CDR3 nucleotides are TGCAGCGTTGAGGTCAGGGAGGGCACAGATACGCAGTATTTT. Protein sequence: CSVEVREGTDTQYF.

This clonotype appeared a few times. The chain links TRBV27 to TRBJ1-5; 7 bases line up with TRBD1. With V trimmed by 6 bases and J by 2 bases, 7 bases remained unmatched. This CDR3 comprises 15 residues. CDR1 is MNHEY and CDR2 is SMNVEV in the germline V gene (reference sequence). The CDR3 region is CASSRTGLGNQPQHF. CDR3 DNA: TGTGCCAGCAGCAGGACAGGACTGGGCAATCAGCCCCAGCATTTT.

This clonotype was observed at least ten times. V and J are TRBV6-1 and TRBJ2-7; the D gene is possibly TRBD1 (5 bases). Germline assignment: CDR1 MNHNS and CDR2 SASEGT. V was clipped by 2 bases and J by 3 bases, with 5 bases between them. There are 12 residues in the CDR3. DNA for the CDR3: TGTGCCAGCAGTGAAACAGGCTACGAGCAGTACTTC. Translating it yields CASSETGYEQYF.

This chain uses TRBV2 with TRBJ2-1; 11 bases align to TRBD2. The germline V gene encodes CDR1 SNHLY and CDR2 FYNNEI. The CDR3 extends over 15 amino acids. V gave up 8 bases and J gave up 9 bases; unmatched junction bases: 12. The CDR3 coding sequence is TGTGCCAGCCTCACTGGGCTAGCGGGAGGTCGTGAGCAGTTCTTC. Translated, it gives CASLTGLAGGREQFF.

This clonotype was counted many times. The chain links TRBV3-1 to TRBJ1-1; D remains unclear. Germline values: CDR1 LGHDT, CDR2 YNNKEL (reference sequence). The CDR3 sequence is 13 residues long. Trimming pared 3 bases from V and 2 bases from J, leaving 7 bases between. The CDR3 is CASSQGRNTEAFF. As DNA, the CDR3 is TGTGCCAGCAGCCAGGGCAGAAACACTGAAGCTTTCTTT.

This clonotype was counted between two and nine times. J is TRBJ2-5 and V is TRBV29-1; the D gene is possibly TRBD2 (6 bases). CDR1 is SQVTM, CDR2 ANQGSEA, per germline. Trimming took 6 bases from V and 5 from J, leaving 19 bases between them. This CDR3 spans 14 amino acids. CDR3 nucleotide sequence: TGCAGCGTAGTCGGCGGGGTGGGAAAGGAGACCCAGTACTTC. It encodes CSVVGGVGKETQYF.

At least ten counts were recorded for this clonotype. The DNA for the CDR3 is TGCGCCAGCAGCCAAGACGGGGGGAGGGATACGCAGTATTTT. Its protein product is CASSQDGGRDTQYF. J is TRBJ2-3 and V is TRBV4-1; 7 bases map to TRBD2. CDR3 length equals 14 residues. Germline loops: CDR1 MGHRA, CDR2 YSYEKL. The J segment lost 6 bases and the V segment lost 0 bases, leaving 3 bases of the junction unmatched.

V usage is TRBV20-1 and J usage is TRBJ2-1, with unresolved D. The germline V gene encodes CDR1 DFQATT and CDR2 SNEGSKA (reference sequence). V lost 1 base, J lost 4 bases, and 2 bases lay in between. The CDR3 has 11 amino acids. Here the CDR3 DNA reads TGCAGTGCTAGAGTATACAATGAGCAGTTCTTC. This encodes CSARVYNEQFF.

This clonotype was seen a few times. The gene calls are TRBV29-1 and TRBJ2-3; D is possibly TRBD1 or TRBD2 (5 bases each). Trimming shortened V by 0 bases and J by 5 bases, and 9 bases separated the two germline ends. Germline CDR1 and CDR2: SQVTM and ANQGSEA. This CDR3 spans 13 amino acids. The DNA of the CDR3 is TGCAGCGTTGAAGAGAGGGGTCTAGATACGCAGTATTTT. Translated: CSVEERGLDTQYF.

This clonotype was detected a few times. The genes are TRBV20-1 and TRBJ1-1; D is perhaps TRBD1 (5 bases). From germline, CDR1 is DFQATT and CDR2 SNEGSKA (reference sequence). CDR3 length equals 12 residues. V was clipped by 7 bases and J by 4 bases, with 13 bases between them. The CDR3 loop is CSVPLGVTEAFF. Here the CDR3 DNA reads TGCAGTGTTCCGCTGGGGGTCACTGAAGCTTTCTTT.